The TCR beta chain under discussion was sequenced for a study of blood T cell repertoires in COVID-19. This CDR3 region has 15 residues. Germline V gene lookup returns CDR1 KGHSH and CDR2 LQKENI. Trimming pared 3 bases from V and 0 bases from J, leaving 9 bases between. TCRdb's table, derived via immunoSEQ multiplex PCR, lists solely in-frame clones and lacks some. This sample has about 150,000 clones, with roughly 83% found just once. During active infection, Seattle patients enrolled and were then monitored through disease. Sequencing input: peripheral blood. The J gene is TRBJ1-5, the V gene TRBV18; D is unclear. The TCR originated in a woman aged 55-70 years with COVID-19, enrolled during active disease. In nucleotides, the CDR3 is TGTGCCAGCTCACCTAACGCGGTTAGCAATCAGCCCCAGCATTTT. Translated: CASSPNAVSNQPQHF.